Listed here are 7 T cell receptor beta chains from one sample, sequenced in a study of cytomegalovirus exposure and HLA in healthy donors. The PCR employed 60 Vbeta primers together with 13 Jbeta primers. Assay used: immunoSEQ multiplex PCR; TCRdb lists only in-frame clones, some missing. The sample consists of around 45,000 clones, under 60% of them appearing once. The sequenced material came from PBMCs. The receptors stem from a man aged 60-69 years in good health and CMV-seronegative.

The rearrangement uses TRBV5-4 and TRBJ2-5, with TRBD2 matching over 7 bases. Trimming removed 2 bases from V and 4 bases from J; junction bases left unmatched: 2. Germline lookup yields CDR1 SGHNT and CDR2 YYREEE (reference sequence). The CDR3 loop spans 13 amino acids. The CDR3, as DNA: TGTGCCAGCAGCTTTGGCGGGAGAGAGACCCAGTACTTC. Translation: CASSFGGRETQYF.

The sample holds a few counts of this clone. The chain recombines TRBV30 with TRBJ1-4, with D perhaps matching TRBD1 (5 bases). CDR3 length: 14 amino acids. Germline V CDR1 and CDR2: GTSNPN, SVGIG (reference sequence). Trimming cost V 3 bases and J 4 bases, with 12 bases left between them. The CDR3 loop is CAWSEGLLNEKLFF. The CDR3 DNA follows: TGTGCCTGGAGCGAGGGACTGCTTAATGAAAAACTGTTTTTT. The full variable domain, completed using reference TRBV30 and TRBJ1-4, is SQTIHQWPATLVQPVGSPLSLECTVEGTSNPNLYWYRQAAGRGLQLLFYSVGIGQISSEVPQNLSASRPQDRQFILSSKKLLLSDSGFYLCAWSEGLLNEKLFFGSGTQLSVL.

The chain couples TRBV7-8 to TRBJ2-3; 12 nucleotides line up with TRBD2. Germline CDR1 reads SGHVS; CDR2 reads FQNEAQ. This CDR3 region has 16 residues. J was trimmed by 1 base and V by 5 bases; bases with no gene match: 4. DNA of the CDR3: TGTGCCAGCAGCCCCAGACTAGCGGGAGGCACAGATACGCAGTATTTT. This gives the protein CASSPRLAGGTDTQYF.

This clone occurred a few times. This chain uses TRBV18 with TRBJ2-3; D not resolved. Per germline, CDR1 KGHSH and CDR2 LQKENI. The CDR3 runs to 13 residues. V gave up 3 bases and J gave up 0 bases, with 4 bases separating them. The CDR3 loop is CASSPSSTDTQYF. The CDR3 DNA reads TGTGCCAGCTCACCTTCTAGCACAGATACGCAGTATTTT.

This chain links TRBV9 with TRBJ1-1, with 7 nucleotides matching TRBD1. Per the germline V gene, CDR1 is SGDLS and CDR2 is YYNGEE. There are 13 residues in the CDR3. V shed 10 bases and J 4 bases; nucleotides not matched to a gene: 10. The CDR3 nucleotides read TGTGCCTCAAACAGGGGCAAAGGCACTGAAGCTTTCTTT. It is translated as CASNRGKGTEAFF.

This rearrangement joins TRBV29-1 to TRBJ1-5, with D tentatively TRBD1 (5 bases). V was pared by 6 bases and J by 6 bases, with 15 bases between. The CDR3 covers 13 residues. CDR1 SQVTM and CDR2 ANQGSEA come from the germline V gene. CDR3 sequence: CSVSDSQVQPQHF. The CDR3 bases are TGCAGCGTGAGCGACAGTCAGGTTCAGCCCCAGCATTTT.

A few counts support this clone. V and J are TRBV30 and TRBJ2-2; D may be TRBD2 (6 bases). The germline V gene has CDR1 GTSNPN and CDR2 SVGIG (reference sequence). The V and J ends lost 4 bases and 3 bases respectively, with 9 bases between them. This CDR3 region has 13 residues. The CDR3 DNA sequence: TGTGCCTGGATGGAGGGGTACACCGGGGAGCTGTTTTTT. Amino acid sequence: CAWMEGYTGELFF.